Listed below are T cell receptor beta chains from one sample, sequenced in a study of a mutant IDH1 vaccine in newly diagnosed glioma. Assay: immunoSEQ multiplex PCR; the TCRdb copy retains only in-frame clones and omits some. The sample gives some 54,000 clones, around 84% of which show up once; about 4% is in the top ten. These receptors' antigens are unknown. Material: PBMCs, obtained from a glioma patient whose treatment included an IDH1 peptide vaccine. These receptors originate from a woman younger than 30 with glioma. The CDR3 runs from the conserved cysteine through the conserved F or W. The D gene is left open where the match is weak. A row's size may be missing; if present it is once, few, many or a size class.

TRBV13	TRBJ1-4	NA	NA	CASSLRPATNEKLFF	TGTGCCAGCAGCTTACGGCCGGCAACTAATGAAAAACTGTTTTTT
TRBV28	TRBJ2-7	NA	NA	CASSLSHEQYF	TGTGCCAGCAGTTTATCCCACGAGCAGTACTTC
TRBV10-3	TRBJ2-5	NA	NA	CAIRSGQIEETQYF	TGTGCCATCAGATCGGGACAAATCGAAGAGACCCAGTACTTC
TRBV7-2	TRBJ2-3	NA	TRBD2	CASSTPLGLAGGADTQYF	TGTGCCAGCAGCACCCCACTTGGACTAGCGGGAGGGGCAGATACGCAGTATTTT
TRBV7-9	TRBJ1-2	NA	NA	CASSPPSPNYGYTF	TGTGCCAGCAGCCCCCCGTCCCCAAACTATGGCTACACCTTC
TRBV5-4	TRBJ2-5	NA	TRBD2	CASSTPLSGGPETQYF	TGTGCCAGCAGCACCCCCTTATCGGGAGGGCCAGAGACCCAGTACTTC
TRBV9	TRBJ2-5	NA	NA	CASSEESRKEETQYF	TGTGCCAGCAGCGAGGAGTCACGGAAAGAAGAGACCCAGTACTTC
TRBV29-1	TRBJ2-7	NA	TRBD2	CSVRAGGPEQYF	TGCAGCGTTAGAGCGGGGGGACCCGAGCAGTACTTC
TRBV6-1	TRBJ2-1	NA	NA	CASSPPPRDYNEQFF	TGTGCCAGCAGTCCCCCTCCGAGGGATTACAATGAGCAGTTCTTC
TRBV27	TRBJ1-4	few	NA	CASSLYGGPNEKLFF	TGTGCCAGCAGTTTATACGGGGGACCGAATGAAAAACTGTTTTTT
TRBV5-1	TRBJ2-7	NA	TRBD2	CASSLRGTTYEQYF	TGCGCCAGCAGCTTGAGAGGGACTACCTACGAGCAGTACTTC
TRBV7-8	TRBJ2-1	NA	NA	CASSSGPGNEQFF	TGTGCCAGCAGCTCCGGGCCGGGGAATGAGCAGTTCTTC
TRBV27	TRBJ2-3	NA	TRBD2	CASSWGGGTRPSTDTQYF	TGTGCCAGCAGTTGGGGCGGGGGGACCCGTCCTAGCACAGATACGCAGTATTTT
TRBV6-1	TRBJ2-7	NA	TRBD2	CASFPGGIFYEQYF	TGTGCCAGCTTCCCGGGAGGGATATTCTACGAGCAGTACTTC
TRBV5-4	TRBJ1-3	NA	NA	CASSLEGLSGNTIYF	TGTGCCAGCAGCTTGGAGGGACTGTCTGGAAACACCATATATTTT
TRBV5-4	TRBJ2-7	NA	NA	CASSLDWSSYEQYF	TGTGCCAGCAGCTTGGACTGGAGCTCCTACGAGCAGTACTTC
TRBV19	TRBJ1-6	NA	TRBD1	CASSTRTGPNSPLHF	TGTGCCAGTAGTACTCGGACAGGGCCTAATTCACCCCTCCACTTT
TRBV28	TRBJ1-1	NA	NA	CASSWVGVNTEAFF	TGTGCCAGCAGTTGGGTCGGGGTGAACACTGAAGCTTTCTTT
TRBV6-4	TRBJ2-7	NA	NA	CASSAFGGPSEQYF	TGTGCCAGCAGTGCATTCGGGGGGCCTAGCGAGCAGTACTTC
TRBV5-1	TRBJ2-7	NA	NA	CASSVAGEQYF	TGCGCCAGCAGCGTCGCTGGCGAGCAGTACTTC
TRBV19	TRBJ1-2	NA	NA	CASSLGDLGYTF	TGTGCCAGTAGTTTGGGGGATTTGGGCTACACCTTC
TRBV7-9	TRBJ2-7	NA	NA	CASSPQEGWGTEQYF	TGTGCCAGCAGCCCTCAGGAAGGTTGGGGTACCGAGCAGTACTTC
TRBV5-4	TRBJ1-1	once	NA	CASSLEIGGTEAFF	TGTGCCAGCAGCTTGGAAATAGGGGGCACTGAAGCTTTCTTT
TRBV27	TRBJ2-1	few	NA	CASISGSEQFF	TGTGCCAGCATTTCCGGTTCAGAGCAGTTCTTC
TRBV5-4	TRBJ2-7	NA	NA	CASSSRYEQYF	TGTGCCAGCAGCTCCAGGTACGAGCAGTACTTC
TRBV5-1	TRBJ1-4	NA	NA	CASSLVGINEKLFF	TGCGCCAGCAGCTTGGTGGGAATTAATGAAAAACTGTTTTTT
TRBV7-6	TRBJ1-5	NA	TRBD1	CASSLERGQVWAQHF	TGTGCCAGCAGCTTAGAAAGGGGGCAAGTATGGGCCCAGCATTTT
TRBV18	TRBJ1-2	NA	NA	CASSPLADTNYGYTF	TGTGCCAGCTCACCACTGGCAGACACTAACTATGGCTACACCTTC
TRBV11-2	TRBJ1-3	NA	TRBD1	CASSSTGRAGNTIYF	TGTGCCAGCAGCTCGACAGGGAGGGCTGGAAACACCATATATTTT
TRBV27	TRBJ2-1	NA	NA	CASSFGGGNEQFF	TGTGCCAGCAGTTTCGGGGGCGGGAATGAGCAGTTCTTC
TRBV9	TRBJ2-1	NA	NA	CASSPHRGNYEQFF	TGTGCCAGCAGCCCCCATCGAGGTAACTATGAGCAGTTCTTC
TRBV12-5	TRBJ2-5	NA	TRBD2	CASGFKSTSSQAQYF	TGTGCTAGTGGTTTTAAATCGACTAGCTCTCAAGCCCAGTACTTC
TRBV25-1	TRBJ2-1	NA	TRBD2	CASSDTSGGGDEQFF	TGTGCCAGCAGTGACACTAGCGGGGGAGGCGATGAGCAGTTCTTC
TRBV4-2	TRBJ1-1	NA	NA	CASSQEASMNTEAFF	TGTGCCAGCAGCCAAGAAGCCAGCATGAACACTGAAGCTTTCTTT
TRBV18	TRBJ2-1	once	TRBD2	CASSPLSRGDYNEQFF	TGTGCCAGCTCACCTCTCTCGCGGGGGGATTACAATGAGCAGTTCTTC
TRBV5-1	TRBJ1-2	NA	NA	CASSLQFGGTGYTF	TGCGCCAGCAGCTTGCAGTTCGGGGGGACCGGCTACACCTTC
TRBV6-5	TRBJ2-5	once	NA	CASKRTDAETQYF	TGTGCCAGCAAAAGGACTGACGCAGAGACCCAGTACTTC
TRBV4-2	TRBJ2-5	NA	NA	CASSQGDRSETQYF	TGTGCCAGCAGCCAAGGGGATCGTTCAGAGACCCAGTACTTC
TRBV7-9	TRBJ2-7	once	TRBD2	CASSSSGTYEQYF	TGTGCCAGCAGCTCGAGCGGGACCTACGAGCAGTACTTC
TRBV2	TRBJ2-1	once	TRBD2	CASREGLAGVYNEQFF	TGTGCCAGCAGAGAGGGACTAGCGGGGGTTTACAATGAGCAGTTCTTC
TRBV11-2	TRBJ2-1	NA	TRBD2	CASSMSSGSSYNEQFF	TGTGCCAGCAGCATGTCTAGCGGGAGTTCCTACAATGAGCAGTTCTTC
TRBV7-2	TRBJ2-5	NA	TRBD2	CASSLQRGPPRDQYF	TGTGCCAGCAGCTTACAGCGGGGGCCTCCCCGGGACCAGTACTTC
TRBV5-4	TRBJ2-5	NA	NA	CASSPKVQLTFQETQYF	TGTGCCAGCAGCCCTAAAGTACAGCTGACATTCCAAGAGACCCAGTACTTC
TRBV4-3	TRBJ2-7	NA	TRBD2	CASSQGRLAGSYEQYF	TGCGCCAGCAGCCAAGGAAGACTAGCTGGGTCCTACGAGCAGTACTTC
TRBV11-2	TRBJ1-1	once	NA	CASSLIGGATEAFF	TGTGCCAGCAGCTTAATAGGCGGCGCCACTGAAGCTTTCTTT
TRBV29-1	TRBJ2-7	NA	NA	CSVDGGSPYEQYF	TGCAGCGTTGACGGAGGGTCCCCCTACGAGCAGTACTTC
TRBV19	TRBJ2-5	once	NA	CASRGVETQYF	TGTGCCAGTAGGGGCGTCGAGACCCAGTACTTC
TRBV18	TRBJ1-2	NA	NA	CASSAGAGYTF	TGTGCCAGCTCCGCTGGGGCGGGCTACACCTTC
TRBV7-8	TRBJ1-5	few	NA	CASSLRGDNQPQHF	TGTGCCAGCAGCTTAAGAGGGGACAATCAGCCCCAGCATTTT
TRBV10-3	TRBJ2-4	once	TRBD1	CAISESPDRQGRGIQYF	TGTGCCATCAGTGAGTCCCCCGACCGACAGGGAAGGGGCATTCAGTACTTC
TRBV6-4	TRBJ2-3	medium-sized	TRBD2	CASSDGTSGGADTQYF	TGTGCCAGCAGTGACGGGACTAGCGGGGGGGCAGATACGCAGTATTTT
TRBV7-2	TRBJ2-1	NA	NA	CANDNFDREDNEQFF	TGTGCCAACGATAACTTCGACAGGGAGGACAATGAGCAGTTCTTC
TRBV6-1	TRBJ2-5	NA	NA	CASSDGRINQETQYF	TGTGCCAGCAGTGACGGCAGAATAAACCAAGAGACCCAGTACTTC
TRBV19	TRBJ1-1	few	TRBD1	CASRTGGITEAFF	TGTGCCAGTAGGACAGGGGGTATCACTGAAGCTTTCTTT
TRBV10-2	TRBJ2-7	once	TRBD1	CASSLPPGQGAWEQYF	TGCGCCAGCAGCCTTCCTCCGGGACAGGGGGCCTGGGAGCAGTACTTC
TRBV6-5	TRBJ1-5	few	TRBD1	CASSSDRAPNQPQHF	TGTGCCAGCAGTTCCGACAGGGCCCCGAATCAGCCCCAGCATTTT
TRBV11-3	TRBJ2-2	NA	NA	CASSPGNTGELFF	TGTGCCAGCAGCCCTGGGAACACCGGGGAGCTGTTTTTT